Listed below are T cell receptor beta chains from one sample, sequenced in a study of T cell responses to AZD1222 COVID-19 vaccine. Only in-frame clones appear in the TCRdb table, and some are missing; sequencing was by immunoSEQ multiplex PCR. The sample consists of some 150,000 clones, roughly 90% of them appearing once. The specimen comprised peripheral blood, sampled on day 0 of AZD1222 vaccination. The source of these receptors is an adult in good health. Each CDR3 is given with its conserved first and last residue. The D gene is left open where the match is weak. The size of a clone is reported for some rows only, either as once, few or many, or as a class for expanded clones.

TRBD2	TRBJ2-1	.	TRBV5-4	CASSLDLTSESSYNEQFF	TGTGCCAGCAGCTTGGACCTGACTAGCGAGAGCTCCTACAATGAGCAGTTCTTC
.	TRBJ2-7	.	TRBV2	CASSLRNLYEQYF	TGTGCCAGCAGTCTACGTAACCTCTACGAGCAGTACTTC
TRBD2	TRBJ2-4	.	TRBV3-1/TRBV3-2	CASSNPGRGNIQYF	TGTGCCAGCAGTAATCCAGGGAGGGGAAACATTCAGTACTTC
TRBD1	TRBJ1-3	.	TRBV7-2	CASSLGGTGSSGNTIYF	TGTGCCAGCAGCTTAGGGGGGACAGGCTCCTCTGGAAACACCATATATTTT
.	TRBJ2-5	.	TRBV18	CASSPNVQLETQYF	TGTGCCAGCTCACCGAATGTACAGTTAGAGACCCAGTACTTC
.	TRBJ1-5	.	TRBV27	CASSRTPGNQPQHF	TGTGCCAGCAGTCGCACCCCCGGGAATCAGCCCCAGCATTTT
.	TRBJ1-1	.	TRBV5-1	CASSLQPMNTEAFF	TGCGCCAGCAGCTTGCAACCGATGAACACTGAAGCTTTCTTT
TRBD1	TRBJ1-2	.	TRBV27	CASSLQGVSHGYTF	TGTGCCAGCAGTTTACAGGGGGTGTCGCATGGCTACACCTTC
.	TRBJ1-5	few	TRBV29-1	CSASDSGQPQHF	TGCAGCGCCTCGGACTCGGGGCAGCCCCAGCATTTT
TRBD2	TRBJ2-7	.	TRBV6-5	CASSLAGYEQYF	TGTGCCAGCAGCTTAGCGGGGTACGAGCAGTACTTC
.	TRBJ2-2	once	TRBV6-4	CASRLDRSTGELFF	TGTGCCAGCAGACTAGATCGTAGCACCGGGGAGCTGTTTTTT
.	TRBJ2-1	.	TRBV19	CASSLRTAPYNEQFF	TGTGCCAGTAGTCTCCGGACGGCCCCCTACAATGAGCAGTTCTTC
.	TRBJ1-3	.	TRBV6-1	CASSDPGDPSGNTIYF	TGTGCCAGCAGTGACCCGGGGGACCCTTCTGGAAACACCATATATTTT
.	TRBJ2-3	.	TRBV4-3	CASSQDWGYSTDTQYF	TGCGCCAGCAGCCAAGATTGGGGGTATTCCACAGATACGCAGTATTTT
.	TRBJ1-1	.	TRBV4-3	CASSQELAREAFF	TGCGCCAGCAGCCAAGAGTTGGCGCGGGAAGCTTTCTTT
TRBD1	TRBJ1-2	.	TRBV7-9	CASSLGTQGGNYGYTF	TGTGCCAGCAGCTTAGGAACCCAGGGGGGGAACTATGGCTACACCTTC
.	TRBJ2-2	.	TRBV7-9	CASSYTGELFF	TGTGCCAGCAGCTACACCGGGGAGCTGTTTTTT
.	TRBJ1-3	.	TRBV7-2	CASRPSRSSGNTIYF	TGTGCCAGCAGACCCTCGAGGTCCTCTGGAAACACCATATATTTT
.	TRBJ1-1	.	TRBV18	CASSLRTENTEAFF	TGTGCCAGCTCACTCCGCACTGAGAACACTGAAGCTTTCTTT
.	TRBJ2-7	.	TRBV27	CASSFTGLDYEQYF	TGTGCCAGCAGTTTTACAGGGCTGGACTACGAGCAGTACTTC
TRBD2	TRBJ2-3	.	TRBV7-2	CASSPGLARADTQYF	TGTGCCAGCAGCCCCGGACTAGCTAGGGCAGATACGCAGTATTTT